Shown below are 4 T cell receptor beta chains from a single sample sequenced in a study of CD8 T cells in Susac syndrome. RNA, at roughly 0.45 to 1 ug, was reverse transcribed with random hexamers. TCRdb recomputed calls from the immunoSEQ multiplex PCR reads with MiXCR, one row per CDR3 protein. The data contain roughly 180,000 distinct CDR3 sequences, approximately 93% of them singletons. Sequenced input: CD4+ T cells from PBMCs. The receptors shown here come from a human donor with multiple sclerosis.

This chain joins TRBV24-1 and TRBJ2-5, with TRBD1 matching 11 bases. The CDR3 is 15 residues long. Germline trimming cut 6 bases from V and 4 bases from J; bases unmatched to any gene: 6. Germline V lookup: CDR1 KGHDR, CDR2 SFDVKD. CDR3 in amino acids: CATSWGTGGSETQYF. CDR3 bases: TGTGCCACCAGTTGGGGGACAGGGGGTTCAGAGACCCAGTACTTC.

J is TRBJ2-7 and V is TRBV12-3 or TRBV12-4; D possibly corresponds to TRBD2 (6 bases). This CDR3 has 14 residues. V gave up 1 base and J gave up 4 bases, with 11 bases separating them. The CDR3 region has the DNA TGTGCCAGCAGTTTAGGTATAGGGAGGTACGAGCAGTACTTC. Protein sequence: CASSLGIGRYEQYF.

This clonotype appeared a single time. CDR3 DNA: TGTGCCAGCAGTTATGAGGACAGGGATAATTCACCCCTCCACTTT. Residues: CASSYEDRDNSPLHF. This chain uses TRBV6-6 with TRBJ1-6; 8 bases are shared with TRBD1. J lost 5 bases, V lost 3 bases, and 3 bases had no gene match. Germline values: CDR1 MNHNY, CDR2 SVGAGI (reference sequence). This CDR3 is built from 15 residues.

This chain joins TRBV10-3 and TRBJ2-2, with 14 positions matching TRBD2. Looked up from germline, CDR1 is ENHRY and CDR2 is SYGVKD. V gave up 6 bases and J gave up 0 bases; unmatched junction bases: 6. The CDR3 spans 18 residues. CDR3 bases: TGTGCCATCAGGGGGACTAGCGGGGGACTTTCGAACACCGGGGAGCTGTTTTTT. This translates into CAIRGTSGGLSNTGELFF.